A single sample is the source of the 21 T cell receptor beta chains below, sequenced in a study of CD8+ T cells in alopecia areata. The treatment here: oral pan-JAK inhibitor, 5-10 mg twice daily. cDNA prepared by RNA extraction and subsequent reverse transcription served as the template for sequencing. Here immunoSEQ multiplex PCR was the method, and the copy in TCRdb shows in-frame clones only, minus some. The sample includes roughly 200,000 clones, 35% to 40% of them seen just once. The sample was CD4+ T cells sorted from blood, taken around week 34, from a patient treated with tofacitinib. All receptors derive from a human donor with alopecia areata.

The rearrangement joins TRBV5-1 to TRBJ2-2, with TRBD1 as a possible D gene (6 bases). The CDR3 spans 15 residues. Germline V CDR1 and CDR2: SGHRS, YFSETQ. With 2 bases removed from V and 3 bases from J, the gap between germline ends came to 11 bases. CDR3 nucleotides: TGCGCCAGCAGCTTCCAGGGGTCGGACACCGGGGAGCTGTTTTTT. Translation gives CASSFQGSDTGELFF.

This chain links TRBV29-1 with TRBJ1-4, with D uncertain. Trimming left V 4 bases short and J 4 bases short, with 10 bases between. CDR3 size: 13 residues. The V gene's germline CDR1 is SQVTM and CDR2 ANQGSEA. The CDR3 reads CSVAGQNNEKLFF. In DNA form, the CDR3 reads TGCAGCGTTGCCGGGCAGAATAATGAAAAACTGTTTTTT. The variable domain in full, completed from reference TRBV29-1 and TRBJ1-4, reads SAVISQKPSRDICQRGTSLTIQCQVDSQVTMMFWYRQQPGQSLTLIATANQGSEATYESGFVIDKFPISRPNLTFSTLTVSNMSPEDSSIYLCSVAGQNNEKLFFGSGTQLSVL.

This clone was detected a few times. This chain uses TRBV29-1 with TRBJ2-3; perhaps D is TRBD1 or TRBD2 (5 bases each). The germline V and J ends were trimmed by 7 bases and 2 bases, with 16 bases remaining between them. This CDR3 is 14 amino acids long. The V gene's germline CDR1 is SQVTM and CDR2 ANQGSEA. The CDR3 here is CSGRPGRFTDTQYF. CDR3 bases: TGCAGCGGCCGTCCGGGGCGGTTCACAGATACGCAGTATTTT.

The V gene is TRBV30, the J gene TRBJ1-1, with 7 bases matching TRBD1. Losses at the gene ends were 7 bases for V and 2 bases for J; bases not matched to a gene: 13. Germline CDR1 and CDR2: GTSNPN and SVGIG (reference sequence). The CDR3 is 15 amino acids. The CDR3 loop is CALLPGTATNTEAFF. CDR3 nucleotides: TGTGCCTTACTCCCCGGGACAGCAACTAACACTGAAGCTTTCTTT.

The V and J genes are TRBV13 and TRBJ1-2; no clear D. Trimming shortened V by 1 base and J by 1 base, and 13 bases separated the two germline ends. The CDR3 loop spans 16 amino acids. In germline, CDR1 is PRHDT, CDR2 FYEKMQ (reference sequence). The CDR3 DNA sequence: TGTGCCAGCAGCTTAGTAGAACTCCTTTATAACTATGGCTACACCTTC. Translating it yields CASSLVELLYNYGYTF.

A few counts support this clone. The V gene is TRBV15, the J gene TRBJ1-1; unclear D gene. Germline V gene data show CDR1 as LNHNV and CDR2 as YYDKDF (reference sequence). The V and J ends lost 3 bases and 1 base respectively, with 9 bases between them. The CDR3 consists of 14 residues. CDR3: CATSRGGSNTEAFF. The CDR3 DNA reads TGTGCCACCAGCAGGGGCGGATCGAACACTGAAGCTTTCTTT.

V gene TRBV6-6 combines with J gene TRBJ1-1; D is undetermined. CDR1 is MNHNY and CDR2 is SVGAGI in the germline V gene (reference sequence). CDR3 size: 14 residues. V lost 5 bases and J lost 7, with 17 bases in between. Here the CDR3 DNA reads TGTGCCAGCAGTCCCCGGACGTACCAACTTGAAGCTTTCTTT. The encoded protein is CASSPRTYQLEAFF.

This clone appeared a few times. The chain joins TRBV7-3 to TRBJ2-1, with D perhaps matching TRBD2 (6 bases). The V end lost 3 bases, the J end lost 6 bases, and 18 bases lay between the germline ends. The CDR3 has 16 amino acids. Germline V gene lookup returns CDR1 SGHTA and CDR2 FQGTGA. CDR3 nucleotides: TGTGCCAGCAGCTTCGACGTGCAGCGGGCGTCCAATGAGCAGTTCTTC. This encodes CASSFDVQRASNEQFF.

This clone occurred a few times. The chain has TRBV6-1 and TRBJ2-3, with D uncertain. The V end was cut by 11 bases, the J end by 3 bases, with 12 bases between. The CDR3 spans 12 residues. Germline lookup yields CDR1 MNHNS and CDR2 SASEGT. The CDR3 reads CARRVETDTQYF. Written as DNA, the CDR3 is TGTGCCCGACGGGTGGAAACAGATACGCAGTATTTT.

The V gene is TRBV11-1, the J gene TRBJ2-7; 8 positions agree with TRBD1. The V gene's germline CDR1 is SGHAT and CDR2 FQDESV (reference sequence). This CDR3 is built from 14 residues. V trimming: 5 bases; J trimming: 2 bases; junction bases outside the gene matches: 5. The CDR3 nucleotides are TGTGCCAGCAGCACTCGACAGGGGCCCTACGAGCAGTACTTC. Translation: CASSTRQGPYEQYF.

This rearrangement joins TRBV6-6 to TRBJ2-2, with D possibly TRBD2 on 6 matching bases. The CDR3 is 14 amino acids. With 6 bases removed from V and 2 bases from J, the gap between germline ends came to 10 bases. The germline V gene has CDR1 MNHNY and CDR2 SVGAGI (reference sequence). The DNA for the CDR3 is TGTGCCAGCAGGAGCGGGCCCAACACCGGGGAGCTGTTTTTT. This gives the protein CASRSGPNTGELFF.

Only a few counts were recorded for this clone. This rearrangement joins TRBV6-5 to TRBJ1-1, with D possibly being TRBD1 (5 bases). Per the germline V gene, CDR1 is MNHEY and CDR2 is SVGAGI. Trimming left V 6 bases short and J 4 bases short, with 9 bases between. CDR3 length equals 12 residues. CDR3 DNA: TGTGCCAGCAGAAGACAGACCACTGAAGCTTTCTTT. As protein: CASRRQTTEAFF.

The V gene is TRBV7-2, the J gene TRBJ2-7; the match to TRBD1 covers 8 bases. The CDR3 length is 15 residues. Trimming cost V 4 bases and J 1 base; bases outside gene matches: 6. The germline gives CDR1 SGHTA, CDR2 FQGNSA. CDR3 nucleotide sequence: TGTGCCAGCAGCTCCAGGGGGCGCGGGTCCTACGAGCAGTACTTC. Encoded protein: CASSSRGRGSYEQYF.

This clone has just a few counts. The chain joins TRBV14 to TRBJ2-7; D might be TRBD2 (5 bases). Germline CDR1 and CDR2: SGHDN and FVKESK. CDR3 length: 17 amino acids. With 1 base removed from V and 3 bases from J, the gap between germline ends came to 19 bases. The CDR3 DNA follows: TGTGCCAGCAGCCAAGCGGGGTTCTGGACCGTGGGCTACGAGCAGTACTTC. Protein: CASSQAGFWTVGYEQYF.

The chain uses TRBV7-2 and TRBJ2-1; the match to TRBD2 covers 10 bases. Germline CDR1 reads SGHTA; CDR2 reads FQGNSA. After removal of 4 bases from V and 15 bases from J, the junction contained 3 bases not matched to a gene. This CDR3 has 11 residues. The CDR3 DNA reads TGTGCCAGCAGCTCACTAGCGGGGTTGTTCTTC. Protein: CASSSLAGLFF.

The chain has TRBV7-9 and TRBJ2-6; no clear D. The CDR3 totals 15 residues. V was shortened by 4 bases and J by 0 bases, with 7 bases between the two germline ends. From germline, CDR1 is SEHNR and CDR2 FQNEAQ (reference sequence). The CDR3 DNA is TGTGCCAGCAGCTATACGCACTCTGGGGCCAACGTCCTGACTTTC. Translation gives CASSYTHSGANVLTF.

This chain uses TRBV2 with TRBJ2-1; 7 bases align to TRBD2. Germline trimming cut 0 bases from V and 5 bases from J; bases unmatched to any gene: 4. The CDR3 runs to 15 residues. Germline CDR1 is SNHLY and CDR2 is FYNNEI. The CDR3 protein is CASSEAASGNNEQFF. The CDR3 nucleotides are TGTGCCAGCAGTGAAGCCGCTAGCGGCAACAATGAGCAGTTCTTC. Based on the CDR3 plus reference TRBV2 and TRBJ2-1, the full variable domain is EPEVTQTPSHQVTQMGQEVILRCVPISNHLYFYWYRQILGQKVEFLVSFYNNEISEKSEIFDDQFSVERPDGSNFTLKIRSTKLEDSAMYFCASSEAASGNNEQFFGPGTRLTVL.

V usage is TRBV28 and J usage is TRBJ2-7, with a weak D call TRBD1 (5 bases). This CDR3 has 13 amino acids. CDR1 is MDHEN and CDR2 is SYDVKM in the germline V gene. V was cut by 7 bases and J by 2 bases, with 12 bases left in between. CDR3 DNA sequence: TGTGCCAGCAAGATGACAGTTACCTACGAGCAGTACTTC. It encodes CASKMTVTYEQYF. Filled out from reference TRBV28 and TRBJ2-7, the complete variable domain reads DVKVTQSSRYLVKRTGEKVFLECVQDMDHENMFWYRQDPGLGLRLIYFSYDVKMKEKGDIPEGYSVSREKKERFSLILESASTNQTSMYLCASKMTVTYEQYFGPGTRLTVT.

This chain connects TRBV27 to TRBJ2-2; D perhaps matches TRBD2 (5 bases). With 5 bases removed from V and 3 bases from J, the gap between germline ends came to 10 bases. Germline lookup yields CDR1 MNHEY and CDR2 SMNVEV (reference sequence). The CDR3 extends over 14 amino acids. CDR3 DNA: TGTGCCAGCAGTCCGGACTCTCACACCGGGGAGCTGTTTTTT. It yields the protein CASSPDSHTGELFF.

The genes are TRBV5-4 and TRBJ2-1; 11 positions agree with TRBD2. This CDR3 contains 14 residues. Germline CDR1 and CDR2: SGHNT and YYREEE (reference sequence). With V trimmed by 3 bases and J by 5 bases, 1 base remained unmatched. The CDR3 protein is CASSSTSGDNEQFF. The CDR3 DNA sequence: TGTGCCAGCAGCTCGACTAGCGGGGACAATGAGCAGTTCTTC.

The V and J genes are TRBV7-9 and TRBJ2-7; D possibly corresponds to TRBD1 (6 bases). V was cut by 7 bases and J by 4 bases, with 14 bases left in between. This CDR3 spans 13 amino acids. Germline CDR1 is SEHNR and CDR2 is FQNEAQ (reference sequence). The CDR3 DNA reads TGTGCCAGCAATACCCAGGGGATTTACGAGCAGTACTTC. It specifies CASNTQGIYEQYF.